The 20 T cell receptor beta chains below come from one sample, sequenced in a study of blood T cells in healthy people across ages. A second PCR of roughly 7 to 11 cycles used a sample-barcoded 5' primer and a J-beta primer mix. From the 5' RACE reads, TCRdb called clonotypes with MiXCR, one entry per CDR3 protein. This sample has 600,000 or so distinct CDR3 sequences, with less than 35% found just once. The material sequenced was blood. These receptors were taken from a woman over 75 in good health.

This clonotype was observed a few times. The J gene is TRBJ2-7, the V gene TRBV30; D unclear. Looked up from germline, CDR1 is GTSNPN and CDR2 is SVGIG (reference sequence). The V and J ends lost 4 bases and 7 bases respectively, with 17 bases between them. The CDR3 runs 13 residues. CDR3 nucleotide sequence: TGTGCCTGGAACCAAGGAGTTCCGAGTGAGCAGTACTTC. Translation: CAWNQGVPSEQYF.

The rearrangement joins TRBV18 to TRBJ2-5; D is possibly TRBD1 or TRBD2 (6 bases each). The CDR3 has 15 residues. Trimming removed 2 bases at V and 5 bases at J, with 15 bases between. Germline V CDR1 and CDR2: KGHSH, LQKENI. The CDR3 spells CASSPVRGLGETQYF. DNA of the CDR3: TGTGCCAGCTCACCAGTCCGGGGGCTGGGGGAGACCCAGTACTTC.

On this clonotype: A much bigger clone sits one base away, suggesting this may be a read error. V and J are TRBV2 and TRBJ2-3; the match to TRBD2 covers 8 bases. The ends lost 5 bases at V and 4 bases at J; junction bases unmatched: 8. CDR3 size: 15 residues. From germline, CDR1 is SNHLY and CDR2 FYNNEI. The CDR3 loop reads CASSNYGTSADTQYF. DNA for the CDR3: TGTGCCAGCAGTAACTATGGGACTAGTGCAGATACGCAGTATTTT.

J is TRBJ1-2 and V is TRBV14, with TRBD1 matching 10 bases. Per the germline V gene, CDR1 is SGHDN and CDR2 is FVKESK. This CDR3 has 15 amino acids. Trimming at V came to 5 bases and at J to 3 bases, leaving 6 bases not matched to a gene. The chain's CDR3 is CASSGGTGEYYGYTF. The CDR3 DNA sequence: TGTGCCAGCAGCGGGGGGACAGGGGAATACTATGGCTACACCTTC.

The CDR3 DNA is TGTGCCAGCAGTTTGGCGACCAAGTCAGGGGCAACTAATGAAAAACTGTTTTTT. Protein product: CASSLATKSGATNEKLFF. The V gene is TRBV12-3 or TRBV12-4, the J gene TRBJ1-4; D perhaps matches TRBD1 (6 bases). The V end lost 3 bases, the J end lost 0 bases, and 17 bases lay between the germline ends. The length of the CDR3 is 18 residues.

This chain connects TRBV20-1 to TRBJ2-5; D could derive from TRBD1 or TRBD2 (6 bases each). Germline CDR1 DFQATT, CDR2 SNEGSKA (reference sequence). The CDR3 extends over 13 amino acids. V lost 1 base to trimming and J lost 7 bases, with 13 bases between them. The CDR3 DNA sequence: TGCAGTGCTAGAGGACTAGTAGGGGGGACCCAGTACTTC. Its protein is CSARGLVGGTQYF.

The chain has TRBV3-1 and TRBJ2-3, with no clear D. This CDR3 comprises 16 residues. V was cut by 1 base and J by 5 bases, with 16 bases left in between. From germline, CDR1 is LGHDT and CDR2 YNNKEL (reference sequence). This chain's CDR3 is CASSQGPPLIGDTQYF. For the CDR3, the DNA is TGTGCCAGCAGCCAAGGGCCCCCTCTGATTGGAGATACGCAGTATTTT.

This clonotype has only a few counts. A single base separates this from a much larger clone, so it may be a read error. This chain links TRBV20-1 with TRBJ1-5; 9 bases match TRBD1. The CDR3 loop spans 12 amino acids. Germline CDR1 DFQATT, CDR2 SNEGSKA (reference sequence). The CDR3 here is CRARTGDQPQHF. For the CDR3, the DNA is TGCAGGGCTCGGACAGGGGATCAGCCCCAGCATTTT.

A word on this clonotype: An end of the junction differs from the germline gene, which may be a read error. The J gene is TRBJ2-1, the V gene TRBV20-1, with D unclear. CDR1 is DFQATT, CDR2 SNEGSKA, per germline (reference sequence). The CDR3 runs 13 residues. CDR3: CSARDQPYNGQFF. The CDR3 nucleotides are TGCAGTGCGAGAGATCAACCCTACAATGGGCAGTTCTTC.

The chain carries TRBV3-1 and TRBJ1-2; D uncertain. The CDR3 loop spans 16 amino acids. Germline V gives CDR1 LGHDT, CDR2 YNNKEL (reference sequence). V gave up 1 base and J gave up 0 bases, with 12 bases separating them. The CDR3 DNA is TGTGCCAGCAGCCAAGCGAACCGCGTTACTAACTATGGCTACACCTTC. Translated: CASSQANRVTNYGYTF.

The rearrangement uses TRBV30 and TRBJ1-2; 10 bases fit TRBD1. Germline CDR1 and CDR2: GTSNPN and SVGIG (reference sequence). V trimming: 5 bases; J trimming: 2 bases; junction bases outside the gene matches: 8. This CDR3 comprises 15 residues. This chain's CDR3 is CAWDRGRFSNYGYTF. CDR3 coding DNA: TGTGCCTGGGACAGGGGGCGCTTTTCAAACTATGGCTACACCTTC.

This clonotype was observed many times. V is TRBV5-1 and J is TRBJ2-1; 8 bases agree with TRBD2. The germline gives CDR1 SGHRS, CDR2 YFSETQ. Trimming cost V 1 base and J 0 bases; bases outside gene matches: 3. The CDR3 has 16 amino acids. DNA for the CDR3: TGCGCCAGCAGCTTGTCCGGGACTAGCTCCTACAATGAGCAGTTCTTC. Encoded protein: CASSLSGTSSYNEQFF.

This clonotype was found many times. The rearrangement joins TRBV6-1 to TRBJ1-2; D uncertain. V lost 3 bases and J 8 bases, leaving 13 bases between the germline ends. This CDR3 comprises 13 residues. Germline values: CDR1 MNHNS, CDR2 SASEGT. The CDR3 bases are TGTGCCAGCAGTGATGCGGGTTACGACGGCTACACCTTC. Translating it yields CASSDAGYDGYTF.

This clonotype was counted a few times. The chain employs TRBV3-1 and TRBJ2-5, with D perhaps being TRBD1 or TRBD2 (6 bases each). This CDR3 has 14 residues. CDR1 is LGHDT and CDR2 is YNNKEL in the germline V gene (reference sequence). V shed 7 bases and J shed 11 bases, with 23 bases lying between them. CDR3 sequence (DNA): TGTGCCAGCACTTTTAGGGGGGCAAACAATGAGCAGTACTTC. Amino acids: CASTFRGANNEQYF.

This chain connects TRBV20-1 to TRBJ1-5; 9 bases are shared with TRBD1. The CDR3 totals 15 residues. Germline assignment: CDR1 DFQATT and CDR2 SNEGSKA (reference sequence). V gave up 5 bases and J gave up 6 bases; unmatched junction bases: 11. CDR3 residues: CSARSGTGIFQPQHF. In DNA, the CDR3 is TGCAGTGCTCGCTCCGGGACAGGGATCTTTCAGCCCCAGCATTTT.

CDR3 nucleotides: TGTGCCAGCAGCTTAGCAGTCAGGGCAAACACTGAAGCTTTCTTT. Translation gives CASSLAVRANTEAFF. The chain is built from TRBV7-8 and TRBJ1-1; maybe TRBD1 (5 bases). The CDR3 length is 15 residues. Trimming removed 0 bases at V and 2 bases at J, with 10 bases between. Germline V lookup: CDR1 SGHVS, CDR2 FQNEAQ.

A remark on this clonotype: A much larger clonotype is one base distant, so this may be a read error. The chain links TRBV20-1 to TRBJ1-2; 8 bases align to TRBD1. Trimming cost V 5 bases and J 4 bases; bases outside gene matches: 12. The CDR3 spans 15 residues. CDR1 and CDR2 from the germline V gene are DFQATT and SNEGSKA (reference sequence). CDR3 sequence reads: CSAPWGQEWRYGYTF. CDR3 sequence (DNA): TGCAGTGCTCCCTGGGGACAGGAATGGCGCTATGGCTACACCTTC.

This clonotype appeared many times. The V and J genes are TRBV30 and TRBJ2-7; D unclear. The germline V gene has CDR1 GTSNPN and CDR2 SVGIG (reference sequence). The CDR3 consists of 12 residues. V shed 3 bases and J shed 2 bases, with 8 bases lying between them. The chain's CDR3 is CAWRGSTYEQYF. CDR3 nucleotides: TGTGCCTGGAGGGGCAGTACCTACGAGCAGTACTTC.

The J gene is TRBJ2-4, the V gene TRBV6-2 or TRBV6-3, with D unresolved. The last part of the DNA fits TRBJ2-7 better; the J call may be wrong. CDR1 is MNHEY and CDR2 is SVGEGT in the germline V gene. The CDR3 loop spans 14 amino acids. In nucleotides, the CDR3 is TGTGCCAGCAGTTACTCGATACAGTCCTACGAGCAGTACTTC. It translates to CASSYSIQSYEQYF.

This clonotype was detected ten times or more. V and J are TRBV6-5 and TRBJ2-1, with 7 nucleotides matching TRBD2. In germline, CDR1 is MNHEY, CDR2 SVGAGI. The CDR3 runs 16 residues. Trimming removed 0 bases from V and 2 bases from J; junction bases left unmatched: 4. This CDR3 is CASSYSSGVAYNEQFF. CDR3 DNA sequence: TGTGCCAGCAGTTACTCGAGCGGGGTGGCCTACAATGAGCAGTTCTTC.